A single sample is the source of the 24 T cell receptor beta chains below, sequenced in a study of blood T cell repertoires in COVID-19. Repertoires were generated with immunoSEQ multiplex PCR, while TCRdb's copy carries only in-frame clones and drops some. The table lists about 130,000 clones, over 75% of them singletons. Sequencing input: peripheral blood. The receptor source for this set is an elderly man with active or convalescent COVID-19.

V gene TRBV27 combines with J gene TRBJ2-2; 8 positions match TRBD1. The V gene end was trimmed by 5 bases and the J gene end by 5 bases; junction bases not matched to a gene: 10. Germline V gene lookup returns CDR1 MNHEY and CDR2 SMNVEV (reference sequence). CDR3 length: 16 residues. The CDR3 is CASSLAGTGLTGELFF. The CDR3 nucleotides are TGTGCCAGCAGTCTCGCCGGGACAGGACTTACCGGGGAGCTGTTTTTT.

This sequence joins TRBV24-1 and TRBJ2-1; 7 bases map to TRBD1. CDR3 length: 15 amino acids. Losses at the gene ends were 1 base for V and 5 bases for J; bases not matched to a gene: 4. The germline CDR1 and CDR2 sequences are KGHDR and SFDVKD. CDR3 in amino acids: CATSDLTGEDNEQFF. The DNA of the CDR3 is TGTGCCACCAGTGATTTAACAGGGGAAGACAATGAGCAGTTCTTC.

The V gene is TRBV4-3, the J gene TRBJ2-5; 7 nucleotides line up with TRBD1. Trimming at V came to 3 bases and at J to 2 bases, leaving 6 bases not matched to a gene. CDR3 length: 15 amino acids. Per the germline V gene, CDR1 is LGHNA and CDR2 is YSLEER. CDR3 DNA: TGCGCCAGCAGCCAGGGGGACAGAGAGCAAGAGACCCAGTACTTC. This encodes CASSQGDREQETQYF.

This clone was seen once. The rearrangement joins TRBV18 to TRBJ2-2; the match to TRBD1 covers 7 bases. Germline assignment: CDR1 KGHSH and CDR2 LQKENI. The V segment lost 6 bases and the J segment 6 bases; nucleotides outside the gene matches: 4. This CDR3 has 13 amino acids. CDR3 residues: CASSPTGAGELFF. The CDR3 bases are TGTGCCAGCTCGCCAACAGGGGCCGGGGAGCTGTTTTTT.

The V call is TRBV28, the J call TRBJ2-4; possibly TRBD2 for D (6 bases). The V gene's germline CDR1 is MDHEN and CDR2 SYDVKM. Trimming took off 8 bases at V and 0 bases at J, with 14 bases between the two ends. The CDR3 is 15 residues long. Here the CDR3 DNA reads TGTGCCAGCGTATTTAGGCGGGGAGCCAAAAACATTCAGTACTTC. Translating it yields CASVFRRGAKNIQYF.

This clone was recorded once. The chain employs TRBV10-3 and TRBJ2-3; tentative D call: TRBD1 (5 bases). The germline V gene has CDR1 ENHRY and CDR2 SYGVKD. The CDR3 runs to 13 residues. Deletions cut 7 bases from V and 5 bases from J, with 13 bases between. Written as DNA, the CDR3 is TGTGCCATCAAAGATCAGGGCGAAGATACGCAGTATTTT. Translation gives CAIKDQGEDTQYF.

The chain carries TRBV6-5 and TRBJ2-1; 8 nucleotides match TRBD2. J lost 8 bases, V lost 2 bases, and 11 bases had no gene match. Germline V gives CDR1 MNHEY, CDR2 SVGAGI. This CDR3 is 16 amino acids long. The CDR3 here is CASSYGLREAGYEQFF. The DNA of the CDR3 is TGTGCCAGCAGTTACGGTTTGCGGGAGGCCGGGTATGAGCAGTTCTTC.

CDR3 sequence: CASRRDTSYEQYF. DNA for the CDR3: TGTGCCAGCAGACGGGACACCTCCTACGAGCAGTACTTC. V is TRBV7-2 and J is TRBJ2-7; tentatively, D is TRBD1 (6 bases). The V gene lost 6 bases and the J gene lost 0 bases, with 9 bases spanning the gap. The CDR3 runs 13 residues. Germline V gene lookup returns CDR1 SGHTA and CDR2 FQGNSA. Full variable domain (missing parts from reference TRBV7-2 and TRBJ2-7): GAGVSQSPSNKVTEKGKDVELRCDPISGHTALYWYRQSLGQGLEFLIYFQGNSAPDKSGLPSDRFSAERTGGSVSTLTIQRTQQEDSAVYLCASRRDTSYEQYFGPGTRLTVT.

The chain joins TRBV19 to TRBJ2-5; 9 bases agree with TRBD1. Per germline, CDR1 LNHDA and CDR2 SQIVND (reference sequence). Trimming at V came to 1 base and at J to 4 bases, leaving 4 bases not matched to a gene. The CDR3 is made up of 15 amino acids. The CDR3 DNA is TGTGCCAGTAGTATAGGGGACAGGGTAGCAGAGACCCAGTACTTC. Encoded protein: CASSIGDRVAETQYF.

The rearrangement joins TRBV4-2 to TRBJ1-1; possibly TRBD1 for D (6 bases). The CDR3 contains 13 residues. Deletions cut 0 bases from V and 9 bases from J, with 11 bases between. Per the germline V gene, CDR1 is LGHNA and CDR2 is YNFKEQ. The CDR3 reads CASSQEQGPKAFF. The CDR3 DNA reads TGTGCCAGCAGCCAAGAACAGGGACCAAAAGCTTTCTTT.

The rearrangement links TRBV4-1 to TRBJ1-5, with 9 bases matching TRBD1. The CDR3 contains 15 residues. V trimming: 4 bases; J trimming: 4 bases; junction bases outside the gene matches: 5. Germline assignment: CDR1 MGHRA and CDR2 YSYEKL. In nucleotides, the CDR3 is TGCGCCAGCAGCCGACAGGGGGGAGAGAATCAGCCCCAGCATTTT. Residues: CASSRQGGENQPQHF.

Here the CDR3 DNA reads TGTGCCTGGAGTGTAGCACGGGGGACCACTGAAGCTTTCTTT. This codes for CAWSVARGTTEAFF. The chain is built from TRBV30 and TRBJ1-1; a possible D gene is TRBD1 (5 bases). Germline V gives CDR1 GTSNPN, CDR2 SVGIG (reference sequence). The CDR3 is 14 amino acids. The V gene lost 0 bases and the J gene lost 4 bases, with 12 bases spanning the gap.

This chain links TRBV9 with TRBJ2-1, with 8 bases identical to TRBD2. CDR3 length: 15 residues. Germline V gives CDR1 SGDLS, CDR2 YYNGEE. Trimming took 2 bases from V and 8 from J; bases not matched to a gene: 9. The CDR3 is CASSVSSGMGYEQFF. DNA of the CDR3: TGTGCCAGCAGCGTTAGTAGCGGGATGGGGTATGAGCAGTTCTTC.

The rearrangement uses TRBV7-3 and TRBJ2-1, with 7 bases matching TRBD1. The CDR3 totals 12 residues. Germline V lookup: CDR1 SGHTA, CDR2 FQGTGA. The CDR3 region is CANRGDRYEQFF. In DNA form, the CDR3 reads TGTGCTAACCGAGGGGACAGATATGAGCAGTTCTTC.

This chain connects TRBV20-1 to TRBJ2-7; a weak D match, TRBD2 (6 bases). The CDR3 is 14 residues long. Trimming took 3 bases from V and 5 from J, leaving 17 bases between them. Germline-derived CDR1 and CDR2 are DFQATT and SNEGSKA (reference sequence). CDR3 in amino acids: CSASGGKTSDEQYF. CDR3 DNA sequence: TGCAGTGCTAGTGGCGGCAAGACTAGTGACGAGCAGTACTTC.

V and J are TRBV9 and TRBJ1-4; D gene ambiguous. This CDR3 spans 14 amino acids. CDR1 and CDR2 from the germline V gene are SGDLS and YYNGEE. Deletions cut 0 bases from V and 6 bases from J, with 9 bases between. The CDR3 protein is CASSVAGWDEKLFF. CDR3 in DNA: TGTGCCAGCAGCGTAGCGGGGTGGGATGAAAAACTGTTTTTT.

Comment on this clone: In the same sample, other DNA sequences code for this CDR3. CDR3 region: CASSPGGDTEAFF. The CDR3 DNA sequence: TGTGCCAGCTCACCAGGCGGCGACACTGAAGCTTTCTTT. The rearrangement joins TRBV18 to TRBJ1-1, with D unresolved. Germline assignment: CDR1 KGHSH and CDR2 LQKENI. There are 13 residues in the CDR3. Trimming took 2 bases from V and 3 from J, leaving 7 bases between them.

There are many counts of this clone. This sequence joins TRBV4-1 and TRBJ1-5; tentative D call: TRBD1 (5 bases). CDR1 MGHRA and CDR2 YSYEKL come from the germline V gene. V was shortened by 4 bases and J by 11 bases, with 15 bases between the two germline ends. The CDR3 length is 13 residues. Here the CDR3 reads CASSPGEPGAQHF. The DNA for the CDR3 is TGCGCCAGCAGCCCGGGGGAGCCGGGGGCCCAGCATTTT.

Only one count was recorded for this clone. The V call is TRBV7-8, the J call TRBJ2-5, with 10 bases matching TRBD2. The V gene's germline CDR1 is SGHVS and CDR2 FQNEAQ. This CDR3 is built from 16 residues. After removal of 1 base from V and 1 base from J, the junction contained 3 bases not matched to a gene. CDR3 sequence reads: CASSLVLAGGQETQYF. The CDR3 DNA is TGTGCCAGCAGCTTAGTATTAGCGGGAGGCCAAGAGACCCAGTACTTC. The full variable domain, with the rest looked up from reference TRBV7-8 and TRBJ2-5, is GAGVSQSPRYKVAKRGQDVALRCDPISGHVSLFWYQQALGQGPEFLTYFQNEAQLDKSGLPSDRFFAERPEGSVSTLKIQRTQQEDSAVYLCASSLVLAGGQETQYFGPGTRLLVL.

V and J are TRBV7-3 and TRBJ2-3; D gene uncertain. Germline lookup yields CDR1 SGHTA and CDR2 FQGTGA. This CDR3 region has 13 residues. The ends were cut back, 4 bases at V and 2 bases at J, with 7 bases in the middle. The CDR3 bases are TGTGCCAGCAGCTACCTGGCCACAGATACGCAGTATTTT. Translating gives CASSYLATDTQYF.

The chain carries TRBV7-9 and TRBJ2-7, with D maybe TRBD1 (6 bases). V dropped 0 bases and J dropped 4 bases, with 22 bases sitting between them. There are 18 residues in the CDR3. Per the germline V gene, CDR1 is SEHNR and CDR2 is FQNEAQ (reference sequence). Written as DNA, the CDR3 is TGTGCCAGCAGCTTAGCCAGGGGAGAGGGGCTGAGGTTTTACGAGCAGTACTTC. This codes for CASSLARGEGLRFYEQYF.

CDR3 protein: CASGQNAYNEQFF. CDR3 DNA sequence: TGCGCCAGCGGACAGAACGCCTACAATGAGCAGTTCTTC. This rearrangement joins TRBV10-2 to TRBJ2-1; the D gene is possibly TRBD1 (6 bases). The CDR3 consists of 13 residues. CDR1 WSHSY and CDR2 SAAADI come from the germline V gene. V lost 8 bases and J 2 bases, leaving 10 bases between the germline ends.

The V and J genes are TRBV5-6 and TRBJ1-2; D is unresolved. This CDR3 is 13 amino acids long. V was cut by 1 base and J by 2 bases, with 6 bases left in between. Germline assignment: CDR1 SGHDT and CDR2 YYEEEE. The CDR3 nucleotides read TGTGCCAGCAGCTTGTTAGCAAACTATGGCTACACCTTC. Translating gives CASSLLANYGYTF.

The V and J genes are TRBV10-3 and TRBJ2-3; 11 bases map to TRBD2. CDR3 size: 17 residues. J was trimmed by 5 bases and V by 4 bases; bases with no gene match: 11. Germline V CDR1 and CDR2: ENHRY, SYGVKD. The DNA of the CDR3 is TGTGCCATCAGTGGAGGGAATAGCGGGGGGGCAGGAGATACGCAGTATTTT. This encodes CAISGGNSGGAGDTQYF.